This passage covers 27 T cell receptor beta chains from one sample sequenced in a study of beta chain features in type 1 diabetes. Since all of the isolated RNA was reverse transcribed, expressed TCRB transcripts were what got sequenced. Sequenced by immunoSEQ multiplex PCR; TCRdb stores in-frame clones only, minus some. The sample includes around 500,000 clones, around 30% of them seen just once. Sequencing was done on a sample of naive CD4+ T cells from blood. These receptors were taken from a man aged 18 to 29 in good health.

The rearrangement links TRBV7-6 to TRBJ2-3, with D perhaps matching TRBD1 or TRBD2 (5 bases each). CDR3 length: 16 amino acids. The V end was cut by 0 bases, the J end by 0 bases, with 10 bases between. Germline values: CDR1 SGHVS, CDR2 FNYEAQ. CDR3 nucleotide sequence: TGTGCCAGCAGCTTAGCGCGGGCAGGGAGCACAGATACGCAGTATTTT. Amino acids: CASSLARAGSTDTQYF. The complete variable domain, with remaining parts taken from reference TRBV7-6 and TRBJ2-3, reads GAGVSQSPRYKVTKRGQDVALRCDPISGHVSLYWYRQALGQGPEFLTYFNYEAQQDKSGLPNDRFSAERPEGSISTLTIQRTEQRDSAMYRCASSLARAGSTDTQYFGPGTRLTVL.

This clone turned up a few times. The chain has TRBV7-2 and TRBJ2-1; D perhaps matches TRBD2 (6 bases). This CDR3 comprises 12 residues. Germline CDR1 reads SGHTA; CDR2 reads FQGNSA. V lost 4 bases, J lost 8 bases, and 9 bases lay in between. CDR3 nucleotides: TGTGCCAGCAGCTGGGCGGGGCATGAGCAGTTCTTC. It specifies CASSWAGHEQFF.

This clone occurred a few times. Other DNA sequences in the same sample also yield this CDR3. The CDR3 region has the DNA TGCAGCGTTGCGAACACTGAAGCTTTCTTT. Translation gives CSVANTEAFF. V usage is TRBV29-1 and J usage is TRBJ1-1; D is unclear. The germline gives CDR1 SQVTM, CDR2 ANQGSEA. This CDR3 has 10 amino acids. V shed 4 bases and J shed 1 base, with 1 base lying between them.

This clone was found a few times. Other DNA variants within this sample encode the same CDR3. The CDR3 DNA follows: TGCAGTGCTAGTTTGGAAACCCAGTACTTC. The encoded protein is CSASLETQYF. This chain connects TRBV20-1 to TRBJ2-5, with unresolved D. CDR1 is DFQATT, CDR2 SNEGSKA, per germline (reference sequence). The CDR3 consists of 10 residues. V was cut by 3 bases and J by 8 bases, with 7 bases left in between.

V gene TRBV29-1 combines with J gene TRBJ1-1, with D perhaps TRBD1 (6 bases). The CDR3 has 11 amino acids. From germline, CDR1 is SQVTM and CDR2 ANQGSEA. V was shortened by 6 bases and J by 3 bases, with 8 bases between the two germline ends. CDR3 DNA: TGCAGCGTGAAGGGGGACACTGAAGCTTTCTTT. This codes for CSVKGDTEAFF.

The chain carries TRBV9 and TRBJ2-1; TRBD2 might be the D (6 bases). This CDR3 contains 16 residues. V lost 4 bases, J lost 8 bases, and 22 bases lay in between. CDR1 SGDLS and CDR2 YYNGEE come from the germline V gene. CDR3 sequence: CASSSGLQSGWDEQFF. The CDR3 region has the DNA TGTGCCAGCAGCTCGGGACTCCAAAGTGGGTGGGATGAGCAGTTCTTC.

Only a few counts were recorded for this clone. The chain joins TRBV27 to TRBJ2-5, with 8 bases matching TRBD1. CDR1 and CDR2 from the germline V gene are MNHEY and SMNVEV (reference sequence). Trimming at V came to 4 bases and at J to 4 bases, leaving 5 bases not matched to a gene. This CDR3 is built from 14 residues. The CDR3 DNA reads as TGTGCCAGCAGTTCCTCCGGGACAGGAGAGACCCAGTACTTC. It encodes CASSSSGTGETQYF.

The rearrangement uses TRBV5-1 and TRBJ2-1, with D hard to call. The length of the CDR3 is 13 residues. The germline V gene has CDR1 SGHRS and CDR2 YFSETQ. With 5 bases removed from V and 0 bases from J, the gap between germline ends came to 6 bases. CDR3: CASSIGSYNEQFF. As DNA, the CDR3 is TGCGCCAGCAGTATAGGCTCCTACAATGAGCAGTTCTTC. Full variable domain (missing parts from reference TRBV5-1 and TRBJ2-1): KAGVTQTPRYLIKTRGQQVTLSCSPISGHRSVSWYQQTPGQGLQFLFEYFSETQRNKGNFPGRFSGRQFSNSRSEMNVSTLELGDSALYLCASSIGSYNEQFFGPGTRLTVL.

This chain links TRBV9 with TRBJ2-1; 9 bases match TRBD2. The junction had 11 bases not matched to a gene; V was cut back by 0 bases and J by 4 bases. There are 18 residues in the CDR3. From germline, CDR1 is SGDLS and CDR2 YYNGEE. Here the CDR3 reads CASSVGLAGLSGYNEQFF. The CDR3 DNA reads as TGTGCCAGCAGCGTAGGGCTAGCGGGGCTCTCCGGGTACAATGAGCAGTTCTTC.

This clone was recorded once. This chain joins TRBV6-1 and TRBJ2-3; D not resolved. Germline loops: CDR1 MNHNS, CDR2 SASEGT. V dropped 4 bases and J dropped 0 bases, with 8 bases sitting between them. The CDR3 covers 14 residues. The DNA of the CDR3 is TGTGCCAGCAGTGCCACATCCAGCACAGATACGCAGTATTTT. Its protein product is CASSATSSTDTQYF.

In this sample, this clone turned up a few times. V and J are TRBV6-1 and TRBJ2-3; D not certain. Germline V gives CDR1 MNHNS, CDR2 SASEGT. CDR3 length: 15 amino acids. Trimming removed 1 base at V and 3 bases at J, with 11 bases between. The CDR3 is CASSEVHLSTDTQYF. The CDR3 region has the DNA TGTGCCAGCAGTGAAGTACACCTGAGTACAGATACGCAGTATTTT.

A few counts support this clone. V and J are TRBV5-4 and TRBJ2-2, with 9 nucleotides matching TRBD1. V trimming: 2 bases; J trimming: 4 bases; junction bases outside the gene matches: 6. The V gene's germline CDR1 is SGHNT and CDR2 YYREEE (reference sequence). The CDR3 is 16 amino acids. The CDR3 bases are TGTGCCAGCAGCTTCGCCGGGACAGGGACCACCGGGGAGCTGTTTTTT. It yields the protein CASSFAGTGTTGELFF.

V is TRBV5-6 and J is TRBJ2-5; D unclear. The CDR3 consists of 12 residues. The V end was cut by 4 bases, the J end by 5 bases, with 9 bases between. The V gene's germline CDR1 is SGHDT and CDR2 YYEEEE. The CDR3 protein is CASSRVVETQYF. CDR3 nucleotides: TGTGCCAGCAGCCGAGTGGTGGAGACCCAGTACTTC.

The sample holds a few counts of this clone. J is TRBJ2-2 and V is TRBV30; D could derive from TRBD1 or TRBD2 (5 bases each). V was clipped by 5 bases and J by 2 bases, with 15 bases between them. The CDR3 consists of 15 residues. Germline V CDR1 and CDR2: GTSNPN, SVGIG (reference sequence). CDR3 loop: CAWDLGRRNTGELFF. In nucleotides, the CDR3 is TGTGCCTGGGATTTGGGACGGAGAAACACCGGGGAGCTGTTTTTT. Combining the CDR3 with reference TRBV30 and TRBJ2-2 gives the whole variable domain SQTIHQWPATLVQPVGSPLSLECTVEGTSNPNLYWYRQAAGRGLQLLFYSVGIGQISSEVPQNLSASRPQDRQFILSSKKLLLSDSGFYLCAWDLGRRNTGELFFGEGSRLTVL.

V and J are TRBV5-1 and TRBJ2-5, with D maybe TRBD2 (5 bases). The CDR3 totals 15 residues. Germline CDR1 is SGHRS and CDR2 is YFSETQ. V lost 0 bases, J lost 4 bases, and 13 bases lay in between. CDR3 sequence (DNA): TGCGCCAGCAGCTTGGCGGGGATTTCAGGAGAGACCCAGTACTTC. Translation: CASSLAGISGETQYF.

Only a few counts were recorded for this clone. The chain recombines TRBV5-1 with TRBJ2-7; D is ambiguous. This CDR3 comprises 14 residues. Trimming cost V 0 bases and J 0 bases, with 7 bases left between them. Germline V lookup: CDR1 SGHRS, CDR2 YFSETQ. CDR3 protein: CASSLGTASYEQYF. The CDR3 DNA reads TGCGCCAGCAGCTTGGGCACAGCCTCCTACGAGCAGTACTTC.

This clone was seen a handful of times. The genes are TRBV6-6 and TRBJ1-5, with D perhaps matching TRBD1 (6 bases). Trimming took 5 bases from V and 4 from J, leaving 12 bases between them. This CDR3 contains 14 residues. The V gene's germline CDR1 is MNHNY and CDR2 SVGAGI (reference sequence). This chain's CDR3 is CASSPRGGNQPQHF. Written as DNA, the CDR3 is TGTGCCAGCAGTCCTAGAGGGGGAAATCAGCCCCAGCATTTT.

The chain employs TRBV29-1 and TRBJ2-2; D might be TRBD1 or TRBD2, each matching 5 bases. V was shortened by 7 bases and J by 8 bases, with 23 bases between the two germline ends. Per germline, CDR1 SQVTM and CDR2 ANQGSEA. This CDR3 has 15 amino acids. CDR3 nucleotides: TGCAGCGCCGACGATGGTGAGGGGACGTCGGGGGAGCTGTTTTTT. Translating gives CSADDGEGTSGELFF.

This clone was seen a handful of times. The V and J genes are TRBV25-1 and TRBJ2-4; perhaps TRBD2 as D (5 bases). The CDR3 loop spans 12 amino acids. CDR1 and CDR2 from the germline V gene are MGHDK and SYGVNS. With 5 bases removed from V and 6 bases from J, the gap between germline ends came to 8 bases. Here the CDR3 reads CASSRGLNIQYF. The CDR3 DNA reads TGTGCCAGCAGTCGGGGATTAAACATTCAGTACTTC. Supplemented by reference TRBV25-1 and TRBJ2-4, the full variable domain reads EADIYQTPRYLVIGTGKKITLECSQTMGHDKMYWYQQDPGMELHLIHYSYGVNSTEKGDLSSESTVSRIRTEHFPLTLESARPSHTSQYLCASSRGLNIQYFGAGTRLSVL.

This chain uses TRBV5-1 with TRBJ1-1, with TRBD1 matching 8 bases. Germline lookup yields CDR1 SGHRS and CDR2 YFSETQ. The CDR3 has 14 amino acids. J lost 5 bases, V lost 4 bases, and 7 bases had no gene match. CDR3 residues: CASSNDRGRTEAFF. CDR3 coding DNA: TGCGCCAGCAGCAACGACAGGGGACGTACTGAAGCTTTCTTT.

In its sample, this clone was seen a few times. The gene calls are TRBV7-6 and TRBJ2-7; 9 positions match TRBD2. This CDR3 region has 14 residues. J was trimmed by 3 bases and V by 5 bases; bases with no gene match: 5. Germline V gene sequence: CDR1 SGHVS, CDR2 FNYEAQ. For the CDR3, the DNA is TGTGCCAGCAGCACCCAGACTAGCGGCTACGAGCAGTACTTC. It yields the protein CASSTQTSGYEQYF.

This rearrangement joins TRBV9 to TRBJ2-1, with 12 nucleotides matching TRBD2. CDR3 length equals 17 residues. Trimming cost V 5 bases and J 0 bases; bases outside gene matches: 6. Germline V CDR1 and CDR2: SGDLS, YYNGEE. CDR3 bases: TGTGCCAGCAGTCTGGGACTAGCGGGCCTCTCCTACAATGAGCAGTTCTTC. Translating gives CASSLGLAGLSYNEQFF. The variable domain in full, completed from reference TRBV9 and TRBJ2-1, reads DSGVTQTPKHLITATGQRVTLRCSPRSGDLSVYWYQQSLDQGLQFLIQYYNGEERAKGNILERFSAQQFPDLHSELNLSSLELGDSALYFCASSLGLAGLSYNEQFFGPGTRLTVL.

The V gene is TRBV7-9, the J gene TRBJ2-6; D gene uncertain. The V end lost 2 bases, the J end lost 0 bases, and 5 bases lay between the germline ends. The CDR3 length is 15 residues. Germline V lookup: CDR1 SEHNR, CDR2 FQNEAQ (reference sequence). In nucleotides, the CDR3 is TGTGCCAGCAGCTTATATGGCTCTGGGGCCAACGTCCTGACTTTC. It codes for CASSLYGSGANVLTF.

The CDR3 spells CAIQGSLTYEQYF. In DNA form, the CDR3 reads TGTGCCATCCAGGGGTCCCTGACCTACGAGCAGTACTTC. The chain uses TRBV10-3 and TRBJ2-7, with D perhaps TRBD1 (6 bases). Germline V gives CDR1 ENHRY, CDR2 SYGVKD. Deletions cut 8 bases from V and 2 bases from J, with 13 bases between. This CDR3 has 13 amino acids.

To note about this clone: Germline and junction disagree at one end, which may indicate a read error. This rearrangement joins TRBV25-1 to TRBJ1-2, with TRBD1 matching over 7 bases. Germline V CDR1 and CDR2: MGHDK, SYGVNS. The CDR3 has 16 residues. The CDR3 here is CASNEYGTESNYGYTF. The DNA of the CDR3 is TGTGCCAGCAATGAATATGGGACAGAGAGTAACTATGGCTACACCTTC.

V gene TRBV7-9 combines with J gene TRBJ2-3; 12 bases align to TRBD1. The CDR3 covers 16 residues. Unmatched junction bases numbered 9, after V lost 5 bases and J lost 6 bases. Germline assignment: CDR1 SEHNR and CDR2 FQNEAQ (reference sequence). Here the CDR3 DNA reads TGTGCCAGCAGCCCGGGACAGGGGGCTTTGAGTGATACGCAGTATTTT. Its protein product is CASSPGQGALSDTQYF.

The V call is TRBV14, the J call TRBJ2-1; 7 bases line up with TRBD1. The CDR3 runs to 17 residues. With 4 bases clipped from V and 3 bases from J, the junction kept 12 bases outside the gene matches. CDR1 is SGHDN and CDR2 is FVKESK in the germline V gene. The DNA of the CDR3 is TGTGCCAGCAGCCTTGAACAGGGGTTGTCCTTCTACAATGAGCAGTTCTTC. Protein: CASSLEQGLSFYNEQFF.